This T cell receptor (beta chain) stems from a study of blood T cell repertoires in COVID-19. Overall study: Samples taken during acute and convalescent COVID-19 were collected in the United States, Italy and Spain. The cDNA or gDNA used as material had been derived from T cells, B-cell-depleted T cells, or PBMCs.

TCRdb's table, derived via immunoSEQ multiplex PCR, lists solely in-frame clones and lacks some. This sample has approximately 120,000 clones, with around 80% found just once. CDR3 length: 15 residues. Germline loops: CDR1 LGHNA, CDR2 YNFKEQ. V dropped 4 bases and J dropped 2 bases, with 12 bases sitting between them. The source material was peripheral blood. The receptor comes from a young man with COVID-19, enrolled during active disease. The J gene is TRBJ1-5, the V gene TRBV4-2; the D is unclear. The CDR3 nucleotides read TGTGCCAGCAGCCTCTCGAGGGAGGGCAATCAGCCCCAGCATTTT. This translates into CASSLSREGNQPQHF.